What follows are 29 T cell receptor beta chains derived from one specimen sequenced in a study of cytomegalovirus exposure and HLA in healthy donors. Researchers ran the PCR with 60 Vbeta and 13 Jbeta primers. The data were produced by immunoSEQ multiplex PCR, yet TCRdb's version contains in-frame clones alone and is incomplete. Of 95,000 to 150,000 clones in the sample, 77% were seen once. The sequenced sample was PBMCs. The origin of the receptors is a woman aged 40 to 50 in good health and CMV-seropositive.

The rearrangement links TRBV29-1 to TRBJ2-1; D call uncertain. V lost 3 bases and J lost 4, with 4 bases in between. Germline CDR1 is SQVTM and CDR2 is ANQGSEA. This CDR3 region has 11 residues. The CDR3 sequence: CSVDRYNEQFF. CDR3 bases: TGCAGCGTTGATCGGTACAATGAGCAGTTCTTC.

This chain connects TRBV19 to TRBJ1-1; D uncertain. Trimming cost V 4 bases and J 2 bases, with 5 bases left between them. CDR1 LNHDA and CDR2 SQIVND come from the germline V gene (reference sequence). The CDR3 sequence is 12 residues long. For the CDR3, the DNA is TGTGCCAGTAGTAATCAAAACACTGAAGCTTTCTTT. As protein: CASSNQNTEAFF. The entire variable domain, with the rest obtained from reference TRBV19 and TRBJ1-1, is as follows: DGGITQSPKYLFRKEGQNVTLSCEQNLNHDAMYWYRQDPGQGLRLIYYSQIVNDFQKGDIAEGYSVSREKKESFPLTVTSAQKNPTAFYLCASSNQNTEAFFGQGTRLTVV.

The genes are TRBV6-5 and TRBJ2-3; 8 bases align to TRBD2. Germline V lookup: CDR1 MNHEY, CDR2 SVGAGI. The J segment lost 4 bases and the V segment lost 4 bases, leaving 4 bases of the junction unmatched. CDR3 length: 14 amino acids. CDR3 sequence: CASSFGLASDTQYF. In nucleotides, the CDR3 is TGTGCCAGCAGTTTCGGACTAGCATCAGATACGCAGTATTTT.

This chain links TRBV30 with TRBJ2-3; 8 bases match TRBD1. V was pared by 3 bases and J by 0 bases, with 20 bases of the junction left unmatched. Germline CDR1 GTSNPN, CDR2 SVGIG (reference sequence). The CDR3 covers 20 residues. CDR3 amino acids: CAWRLPHLRTGNFSTDTQYF. The CDR3 region has the DNA TGTGCCTGGAGACTTCCCCATCTTCGGACAGGGAATTTTAGCACAGATACGCAGTATTTT.

The chain is built from TRBV19 and TRBJ1-5; 8 nucleotides match TRBD1. The CDR3 runs 14 residues. CDR1 is LNHDA, CDR2 SQIVND, per germline (reference sequence). The trim removed 6 bases at V and 8 bases at J, leaving 9 bases unmatched. This CDR3 reads CASSTGGPSEPQHF. As DNA, the CDR3 is TGTGCCAGTAGCACAGGGGGTCCTTCGGAGCCCCAGCATTTT.

J is TRBJ2-7 and V is TRBV7-2, with TRBD2 matching over 10 bases. V lost 2 bases and J lost 2; bases outside the gene matches: 3. The CDR3 contains 15 residues. CDR1 is SGHTA and CDR2 is FQGNSA in the germline V gene. This CDR3 reads CASSLLAGDTYEQYF. The CDR3 DNA reads TGTGCCAGCAGCTTACTAGCGGGAGATACCTACGAGCAGTACTTC. Supplemented by reference TRBV7-2 and TRBJ2-7, the full variable domain reads GAGVSQSPSNKVTEKGKDVELRCDPISGHTALYWYRQSLGQGLEFLIYFQGNSAPDKSGLPSDRFSAERTGGSVSTLTIQRTQQEDSAVYLCASSLLAGDTYEQYFGPGTRLTVT.

Here the CDR3 DNA reads TGTGCCAGCAGTTCTCTCCCGGGACAGCGAAACACTGAAGCTTTCTTT. This translates into CASSSLPGQRNTEAFF. The chain joins TRBV27 to TRBJ1-1; 7 bases are a match to TRBD1. Trimming cost V 4 bases and J 2 bases; bases outside gene matches: 10. The CDR3 runs 16 residues. Germline assignment: CDR1 MNHEY and CDR2 SMNVEV (reference sequence).

The table lists this clone with a few counts. The chain is built from TRBV9 and TRBJ2-5; possible D gene TRBD2, 7 bases. Germline values: CDR1 SGDLS, CDR2 YYNGEE. The CDR3 consists of 16 residues. The ends were cut back, 3 bases at V and 5 bases at J, with 20 bases in the middle. The chain's CDR3 is CASSEAPVGGGETQYF. The CDR3 DNA reads TGTGCCAGCAGCGAGGCCCCAGTGGGAGGGGGGGAGACCCAGTACTTC.

J is TRBJ1-4 and V is TRBV6-5; D not resolved. Looked up from germline, CDR1 is MNHEY and CDR2 is SVGAGI. CDR3 length: 12 amino acids. V was clipped by 8 bases and J by 4 bases, with 8 bases between them. Here the CDR3 reads CASSMLNEKLFF. CDR3 coding DNA: TGTGCCAGCTCTATGCTTAATGAAAAACTGTTTTTT.

The chain joins TRBV7-2 to TRBJ1-2; D unresolved. V was shortened by 1 base and J by 4 bases, with 10 bases between the two germline ends. The CDR3 is 14 residues long. CDR1 SGHTA and CDR2 FQGNSA come from the germline V gene. The CDR3 DNA is TGTGCCAGCAGCTTAGGAGGGCACACCTATGGCTACACCTTC. This translates into CASSLGGHTYGYTF.

This sequence joins TRBV7-3 and TRBJ1-5, with no clear D. This CDR3 has 12 amino acids. Germline V lookup: CDR1 SGHTA, CDR2 FQGTGA. V lost 5 bases, J lost 4 bases, and 6 bases lay in between. The CDR3 DNA sequence: TGTGCCAGCAGCCCTACTAATCAGCCCCAGCATTTT. It specifies CASSPTNQPQHF. The variable domain in full, completed from reference TRBV7-3 and TRBJ1-5, reads GAGVSQTPSNKVTEKGKYVELRCDPISGHTALYWYRQSLGQGPEFLIYFQGTGAADDSGLPNDRFFAVRPEGSVSTLKIQRTERGDSAVYLCASSPTNQPQHFGDGTRLSIL.

This sequence joins TRBV19 and TRBJ2-7, with 14 bases fitting TRBD2. Germline CDR1 and CDR2: LNHDA and SQIVND (reference sequence). The CDR3 is made up of 16 amino acids. The V and J ends lost 7 bases and 2 bases, in that order; junction bases with no gene match: 7. The CDR3 sequence is CASTPTSGRAAYEQYF. For the CDR3, the DNA is TGTGCCAGTACCCCGACTAGCGGGAGGGCAGCCTACGAGCAGTACTTC.

The chain links TRBV9 to TRBJ2-5; TRBD1 agrees at 7 bases. The end of the DNA is better explained by TRBJ2-7, so the J call may be wrong. In germline, CDR1 is SGDLS, CDR2 YYNGEE. The CDR3 runs to 15 residues. The CDR3 DNA reads as TGTGCCAGCAGCGTAGCAGCGGACAGGTCCAACGAGCAGTACTTC. It codes for CASSVAADRSNEQYF.

Only a few counts were recorded for this clone. J is TRBJ1-1 and V is TRBV5-1, with TRBD1 matching over 7 bases. The V segment lost 5 bases and the J segment 0 bases; nucleotides outside the gene matches: 7. The germline CDR1 and CDR2 sequences are SGHRS and YFSETQ. The CDR3 extends over 15 amino acids. The CDR3 coding sequence is TGCGCCAGCAGAGGGGGCAGCTTGATGAACACTGAAGCTTTCTTT. It specifies CASRGGSLMNTEAFF. The variable domain in full, with the rest retrieved from reference TRBV5-1 and TRBJ1-1, is KAGVTQTPRYLIKTRGQQVTLSCSPISGHRSVSWYQQTPGQGLQFLFEYFSETQRNKGNFPGRFSGRQFSNSRSEMNVSTLELGDSALYLCASRGGSLMNTEAFFGQGTRLTVV.

This chain uses TRBV20-1 with TRBJ2-6, with D possibly matching TRBD2 (6 bases). The CDR3 sequence is 11 residues long. Trimming cost V 6 bases and J 15 bases, with 15 bases left between them. Germline assignment: CDR1 DFQATT and CDR2 SNEGSKA (reference sequence). CDR3 DNA sequence: TGCAGTGCCAAGGGGACTCCCGGCCTGACTTTC. It translates to CSAKGTPGLTF.

V and J are TRBV27 and TRBJ2-5, with TRBD1 identical over 7 bases. The V segment lost 4 bases and the J segment 4 bases; nucleotides outside the gene matches: 12. CDR1 and CDR2 from the germline V gene are MNHEY and SMNVEV (reference sequence). This CDR3 region has 16 residues. CDR3 nucleotides: TGTGCCAGCAGTTACGCCCCCGGGACAGTAGGAGAGACCCAGTACTTC. It is translated as CASSYAPGTVGETQYF.

The V gene is TRBV5-6, the J gene TRBJ1-4; D not resolved. The CDR3 sequence is 14 residues long. Germline-derived CDR1 and CDR2 are SGHDT and YYEEEE. V was cut by 4 bases and J by 1 base, with 8 bases left in between. The CDR3 sequence: CASSRSGTNEKLFF. Written as DNA, the CDR3 is TGTGCCAGCAGCCGGAGTGGAACTAATGAAAAACTGTTTTTT.

The gene calls are TRBV7-2 and TRBJ2-2, with 7 bases that match TRBD2. This CDR3 comprises 16 residues. V lost 5 bases and J lost 4; bases outside the gene matches: 10. Per the germline V gene, CDR1 is SGHTA and CDR2 is FQGNSA. CDR3 nucleotides: TGTGCCAGCAGCCTCGGGAGCGGGACGTCCACCGGGGAGCTGTTTTTT. As protein: CASSLGSGTSTGELFF.

This chain links TRBV11-2 with TRBJ1-1; 7 positions match TRBD1. V lost 3 bases to trimming and J lost 5 bases; unmatched junction nucleotides: 6. Germline assignment: CDR1 SGHAT and CDR2 FQNNGV. The length of the CDR3 is 14 residues. The CDR3 here is CASSFGQVGTEAFF. The CDR3 DNA reads TGTGCCAGCAGCTTCGGACAGGTGGGGACTGAAGCTTTCTTT.

The V call is TRBV18, the J call TRBJ1-4; D call uncertain. This CDR3 contains 16 residues. V lost 6 bases to trimming and J lost 4 bases, with 18 bases between them. Germline assignment: CDR1 KGHSH and CDR2 LQKENI. The CDR3 DNA sequence: TGTGCCAGCTCTCCGGGAGGAGGGAGTGGTAATGAAAAACTGTTTTTT. Translated: CASSPGGGSGNEKLFF.

This sequence joins TRBV19 and TRBJ2-7, with a weak D call TRBD1 (5 bases). Per germline, CDR1 LNHDA and CDR2 SQIVND (reference sequence). V was cut by 2 bases and J by 0 bases, with 8 bases left in between. The CDR3 has 14 residues. CDR3: CASSITGDSYEQYF. In nucleotides, the CDR3 is TGTGCCAGTAGTATAACAGGCGACTCCTACGAGCAGTACTTC. Filled out from reference TRBV19 and TRBJ2-7, the complete variable domain reads DGGITQSPKYLFRKEGQNVTLSCEQNLNHDAMYWYRQDPGQGLRLIYYSQIVNDFQKGDIAEGYSVSREKKESFPLTVTSAQKNPTAFYLCASSITGDSYEQYFGPGTRLTVT.

The V gene is TRBV10-2, the J gene TRBJ2-1; 7 bases align to TRBD1. With V trimmed by 6 bases and J by 2 bases, 10 bases remained unmatched. CDR3 length equals 16 residues. From germline, CDR1 is WSHSY and CDR2 SAAADI. The CDR3 DNA reads as TGCGCCAGCAGGAGGGGGACCGGGACAGCCTACAATGAGCAGTTCTTC. Translated, it gives CASRRGTGTAYNEQFF.

V usage is TRBV4-1 and J usage is TRBJ1-4; D might be TRBD1 (5 bases). The CDR3 covers 16 residues. CDR1 is MGHRA and CDR2 is YSYEKL in the germline V gene. V was pared by 1 base and J by 5 bases, with 14 bases between. CDR3 protein: CASSQAGQGINEKLFF. CDR3 nucleotides: TGCGCCAGCAGCCAAGCTGGGCAGGGCATCAATGAAAAACTGTTTTTT.

The chain couples TRBV15 to TRBJ1-3, with unresolved D. The V and J ends lost 0 bases and 4 bases respectively, with 10 bases between them. The CDR3 contains 15 residues. The germline CDR1 and CDR2 sequences are LNHNV and YYDKDF (reference sequence). This chain's CDR3 is CATSRDPGSGNTIYF. CDR3 nucleotides: TGTGCCACCAGCAGAGATCCGGGGTCCGGAAACACCATATATTTT.

This clone is a singleton in its sample. CDR3: CASDPGNYEQYF. The CDR3 nucleotides are TGTGCCAGCGACCCAGGGAACTACGAGCAGTACTTC. This sequence joins TRBV7-9 and TRBJ2-7, with D possibly matching TRBD1 (5 bases). V lost 8 bases, J lost 3 bases, and 11 bases lay in between. The CDR3 length is 12 residues. Germline V gives CDR1 SEHNR, CDR2 FQNEAQ (reference sequence).

V gene TRBV6-6 combines with J gene TRBJ2-7; TRBD2 aligns across 7 bases. The J segment lost 4 bases and the V segment lost 2 bases, leaving 8 bases of the junction unmatched. The CDR3 runs 15 residues. Germline V CDR1 and CDR2: MNHNY, SVGAGI (reference sequence). The CDR3 DNA is TGTGCCAGCAGTTACAGTGGGAGGGCCAGGTACGAGCAGTACTTC. Its protein product is CASSYSGRARYEQYF.

The chain links TRBV6-6 to TRBJ2-1; maybe TRBD2 (6 bases). Trimming pared 6 bases from V and 8 bases from J, leaving 8 bases between. The CDR3 is 11 amino acids. The germline CDR1 and CDR2 sequences are MNHNY and SVGAGI (reference sequence). The CDR3 loop is CASSRGYEQFF. Here the CDR3 DNA reads TGTGCCAGCAGCCGGGGGTATGAGCAGTTCTTC.

This clone was observed once. The genes are TRBV19 and TRBJ2-1, with D tentatively TRBD2 (7 bases). Germline CDR1 reads LNHDA; CDR2 reads SQIVND (reference sequence). This CDR3 contains 15 residues. Trimming left V 3 bases short and J 7 bases short, with 16 bases between. The CDR3 is CASSIIGGGGNEQFF. In DNA form, the CDR3 reads TGTGCCAGTAGTATTATAGGGGGAGGGGGAAATGAGCAGTTCTTC.

This chain joins TRBV27 and TRBJ2-3, with TRBD2 identical over 9 bases. V shed 4 bases, J shed 3 bases, and the junction held 8 bases outside the gene matches. CDR3 length equals 16 residues. The germline gives CDR1 MNHEY, CDR2 SMNVEV (reference sequence). CDR3 loop: CASSSLAGKGTDTQYF. The CDR3 DNA reads TGTGCCAGCAGTTCCCTAGCGGGAAAGGGGACAGATACGCAGTATTTT.